The clone carrying this T cell receptor (beta chain) was seen just once. Its matching antigen is unknown. These data come from a study of type 1 regulatory T cells. TCRdb re-called the reads through MiXCR, storing one row per CDR3 protein. The table records tens of thousands of distinct CDR3 sequences, over 60% of them present only once. This TCR came from a human donor in good health. Sequenced material: cultured T cells, either the whole culture or a sorted T cell fraction (not recorded which). Specified subset: Tr1-enriched cell product generated in vitro against host alloantigens.

This chain's CDR3 is CASSLEAGVNTGELFF. The CDR3 DNA sequence: TGCGCCAGCAGCTTGGAGGCGGGGGTCAACACCGGGGAGCTGTTTTTT. The gene calls are TRBV5-1 and TRBJ2-2, with 7 bases fitting TRBD2. Germline loops: CDR1 SGHRS, CDR2 YFSETQ. V shed 0 bases, J shed 2 bases, and the junction held 4 bases outside the gene matches. The CDR3 spans 16 residues.